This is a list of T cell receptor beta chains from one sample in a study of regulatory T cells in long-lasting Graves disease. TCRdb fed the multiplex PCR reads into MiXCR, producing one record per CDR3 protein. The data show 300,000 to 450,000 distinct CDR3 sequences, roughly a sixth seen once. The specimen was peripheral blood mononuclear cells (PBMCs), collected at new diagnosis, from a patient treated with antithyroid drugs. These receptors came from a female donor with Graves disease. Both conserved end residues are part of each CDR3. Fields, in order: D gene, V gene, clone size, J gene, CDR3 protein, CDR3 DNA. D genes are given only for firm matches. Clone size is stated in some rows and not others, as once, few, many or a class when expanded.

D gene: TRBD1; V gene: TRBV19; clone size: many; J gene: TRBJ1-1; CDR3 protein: CASSVQGDTEAFF; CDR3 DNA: TGTGCCAGTAGTGTCCAGGGGGACACTGAAGCTTTCTTT
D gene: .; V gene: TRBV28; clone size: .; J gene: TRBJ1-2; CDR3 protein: CATTRGVNYGYTF; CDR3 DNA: TGTGCCACCACCCGGGGGGTTAACTATGGCTACACCTTC
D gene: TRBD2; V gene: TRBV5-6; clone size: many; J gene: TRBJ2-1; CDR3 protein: CASSLGTSGASYNEQFF; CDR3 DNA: TGTGCCAGCAGCTTGGGGACTAGCGGGGCCTCCTACAATGAGCAGTTCTTC
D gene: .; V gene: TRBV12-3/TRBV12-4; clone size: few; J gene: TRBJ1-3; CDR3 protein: CAGSRPASGNTIYF; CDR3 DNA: TGTGCCGGCAGCCGACCGGCCTCTGGAAACACCATATATTTT
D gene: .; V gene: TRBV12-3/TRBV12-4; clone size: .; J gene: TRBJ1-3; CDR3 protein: CASSLKGNPGNTIYF; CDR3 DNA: TGTGCCAGCAGTTTAAAGGGAAACCCTGGAAACACCATATATTTT
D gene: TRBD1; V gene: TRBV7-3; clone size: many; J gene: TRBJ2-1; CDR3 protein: CASSFTGGANYNEQFF; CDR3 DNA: TGTGCCAGCAGCTTTACAGGGGGCGCGAATTACAATGAGCAGTTCTTC
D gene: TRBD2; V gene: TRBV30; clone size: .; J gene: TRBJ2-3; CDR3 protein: CAWSVKLAGGRDTQYF; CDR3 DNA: TGTGCCTGGAGTGTGAAGCTAGCGGGAGGGCGAGATACGCAGTATTTT
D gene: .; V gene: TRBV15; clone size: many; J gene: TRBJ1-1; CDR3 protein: CATSRDPRGGTEAFF; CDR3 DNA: TGTGCCACCAGCAGAGATCCTAGGGGAGGGACTGAAGCTTTCTTT
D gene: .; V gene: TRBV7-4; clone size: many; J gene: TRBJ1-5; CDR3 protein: CASSPHQAQHF; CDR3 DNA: TGTGCCAGCAGCCCCCACCAGGCCCAGCATTTT
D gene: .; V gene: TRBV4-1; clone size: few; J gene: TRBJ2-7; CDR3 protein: CASSQEGVSYEQYF; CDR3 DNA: TGCGCCAGCAGCCAAGAAGGGGTTTCCTACGAGCAGTACTTC
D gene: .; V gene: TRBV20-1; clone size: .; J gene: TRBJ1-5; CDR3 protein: CSAGPLGRPNQPQHF; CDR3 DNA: TGCAGTGCTGGGCCGCTGGGCCGACCCAATCAGCCCCAGCATTTT
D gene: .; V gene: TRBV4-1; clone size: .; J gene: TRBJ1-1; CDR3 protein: CASSHSQEVWENTEAFF; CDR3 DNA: TGCGCCAGCAGCCATAGTCAAGAGGTGTGGGAGAACACTGAAGCTTTCTTT
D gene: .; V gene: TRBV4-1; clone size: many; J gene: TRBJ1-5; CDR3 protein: CASSQDGSTNQPQHF; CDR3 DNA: TGCGCCAGCAGCCAAGATGGCAGTACGAATCAGCCCCAGCATTTT
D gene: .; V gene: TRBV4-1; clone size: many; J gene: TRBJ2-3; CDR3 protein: CASSPRGSRPDTQYF; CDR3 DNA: TGCGCCAGCAGCCCCCGCGGATCAAGGCCGGATACGCAGTATTTT
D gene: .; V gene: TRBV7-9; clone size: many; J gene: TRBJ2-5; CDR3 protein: CASSLVGGGGQETQYF; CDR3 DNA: TGTGCCAGCAGCTTAGTGGGGGGCGGAGGACAAGAGACCCAGTACTTC
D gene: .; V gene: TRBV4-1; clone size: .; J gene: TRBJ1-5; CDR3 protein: CASSQEARGYSNQPQHF; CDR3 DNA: TGCGCCAGCAGCCAAGAGGCGCGGGGGTATAGCAATCAGCCCCAGCATTTT
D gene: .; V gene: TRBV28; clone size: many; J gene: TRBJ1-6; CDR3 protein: CASSLSQGRGSPLHF; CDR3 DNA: TGTGCCAGCAGTTTATCGCAGGGGAGAGGTTCACCCCTCCACTTT
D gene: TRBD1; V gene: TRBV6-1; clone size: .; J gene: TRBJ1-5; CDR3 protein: CASRLGGGTGYNQPQHF; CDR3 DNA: TGTGCCAGCAGATTGGGAGGCGGGACAGGATACAATCAGCCCCAGCATTTT
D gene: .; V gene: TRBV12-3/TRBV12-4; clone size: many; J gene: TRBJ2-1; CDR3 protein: CASSLPFGRLVFLKPYNEQFF; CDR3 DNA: TGTGCCAGCAGCCTACCGTTTGGACGGCTAGTGTTCTTAAAACCCTACAATGAGCAGTTCTTC
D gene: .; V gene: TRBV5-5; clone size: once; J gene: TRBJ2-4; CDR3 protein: CASSSIPGAENIQYF; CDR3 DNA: TGTGCCAGCAGCTCGATTCCAGGGGCGGAAAACATTCAGTACTTC
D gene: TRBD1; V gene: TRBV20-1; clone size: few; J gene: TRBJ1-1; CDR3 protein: CSAGGQGPEAFF; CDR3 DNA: TGCAGTGCGGGAGGACAGGGGCCTGAAGCTTTCTTT
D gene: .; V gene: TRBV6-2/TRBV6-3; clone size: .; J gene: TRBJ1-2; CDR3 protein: CASRDGTALYGYTF; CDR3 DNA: TGTGCCAGCAGAGACGGGACGGCGCTCTATGGCTACACCTTC
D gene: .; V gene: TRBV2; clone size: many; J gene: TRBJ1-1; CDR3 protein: CASRQEMNTEAFF; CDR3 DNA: TGTGCCAGCAGGCAAGAGATGAACACTGAAGCTTTCTTT
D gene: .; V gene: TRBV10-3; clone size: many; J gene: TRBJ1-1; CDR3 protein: CAISESTARLGSEAFF; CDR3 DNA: TGTGCCATCAGTGAGTCAACGGCAAGGCTTGGCTCTGAAGCTTTCTTT
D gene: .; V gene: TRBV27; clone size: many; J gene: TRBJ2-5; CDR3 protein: CASSPSGGAGTQYF; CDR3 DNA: TGTGCCAGCAGCCCATCGGGGGGCGCTGGGACCCAGTACTTC
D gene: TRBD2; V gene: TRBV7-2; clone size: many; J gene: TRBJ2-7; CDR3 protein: CASSWGGVAGGQYPYEQYF; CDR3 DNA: TGTGCCAGCAGCTGGGGTGGGGTAGCGGGAGGCCAATACCCCTACGAGCAGTACTTC
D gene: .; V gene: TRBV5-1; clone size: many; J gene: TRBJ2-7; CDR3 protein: CASSPGDGSSYEQYF; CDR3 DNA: TGCGCCAGCAGCCCCGGTGACGGGTCGTCCTACGAGCAGTACTTC
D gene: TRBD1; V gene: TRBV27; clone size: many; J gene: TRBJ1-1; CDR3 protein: CASSSDRGRGNTEAFF; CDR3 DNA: TGTGCCAGCAGCTCCGACAGGGGGCGAGGGAACACTGAAGCTTTCTTT
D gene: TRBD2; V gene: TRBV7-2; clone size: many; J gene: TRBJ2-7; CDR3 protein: CASSLASGGYEQYF; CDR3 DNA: TGTGCCAGCAGCTTAGCTAGCGGGGGGTACGAGCAGTACTTC
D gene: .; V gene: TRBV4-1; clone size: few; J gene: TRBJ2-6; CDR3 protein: CASSQGGRGRSGANVLTF; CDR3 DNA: TGCGCCAGCAGCCAAGGGGGCAGGGGACGATCTGGGGCCAACGTCCTGACTTTC
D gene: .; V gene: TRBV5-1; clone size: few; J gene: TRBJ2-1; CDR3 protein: CASSPEPLAAGRYNEQFF; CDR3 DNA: TGCGCCAGCAGCCCGGAGCCGCTGGCTGCTGGGAGATACAATGAGCAGTTCTTC
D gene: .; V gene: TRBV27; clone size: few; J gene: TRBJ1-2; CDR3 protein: CASSSGSGSKGYTF; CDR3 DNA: TGTGCCAGCAGTTCGGGCTCAGGGTCTAAGGGCTACACCTTC
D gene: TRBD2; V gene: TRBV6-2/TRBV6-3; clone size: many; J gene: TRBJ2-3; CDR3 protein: CASNSLVASGGTDTQYF; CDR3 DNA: TGTGCCAGCAACAGCCTCGTAGCTAGCGGGGGCACAGATACGCAGTATTTT
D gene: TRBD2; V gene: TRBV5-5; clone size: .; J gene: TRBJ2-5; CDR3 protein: CASSPAGGPLGETQYF; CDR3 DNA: TGTGCCAGCAGCCCAGCGGGAGGGCCTCTCGGAGAGACCCAGTACTTC
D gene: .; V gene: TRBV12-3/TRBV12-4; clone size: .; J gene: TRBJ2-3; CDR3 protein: CASSPLGGKTSTDTQYF; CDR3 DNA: TGTGCCAGCTCACCCCTCGGCGGGAAAACTAGCACAGATACGCAGTATTTT
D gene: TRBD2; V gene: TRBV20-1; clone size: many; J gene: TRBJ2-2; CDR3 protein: CSAREAGVTGELFF; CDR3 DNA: TGCAGTGCTAGAGAGGCGGGGGTCACCGGGGAGCTGTTTTTT
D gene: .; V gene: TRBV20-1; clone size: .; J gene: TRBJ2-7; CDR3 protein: CSARVASVNYEQYF; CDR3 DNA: TGCAGTGCTAGAGTGGCTAGCGTTAACTACGAGCAGTACTTC
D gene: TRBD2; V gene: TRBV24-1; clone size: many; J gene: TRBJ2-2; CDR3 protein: CATSDYRTSGRTGELFF; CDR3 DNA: TGTGCCACCAGTGACTACCGGACTAGCGGGAGAACCGGGGAGCTGTTTTTT
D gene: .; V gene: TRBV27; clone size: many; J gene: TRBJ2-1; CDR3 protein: CASSLALHQGPSHYNEQFF; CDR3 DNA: TGTGCCAGCAGTTTAGCTCTCCACCAGGGGCCCTCGCACTACAATGAGCAGTTCTTC
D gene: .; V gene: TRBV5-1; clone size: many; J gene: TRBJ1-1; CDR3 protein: CASSLFPLGEGAFF; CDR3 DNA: TGCGCCAGCAGCTTGTTTCCCCTCGGGGAGGGAGCTTTCTTT
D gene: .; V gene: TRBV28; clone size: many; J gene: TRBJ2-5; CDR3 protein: CASNRPQETQYF; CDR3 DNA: TGTGCCAGCAATAGGCCCCAGGAGACCCAGTACTTC
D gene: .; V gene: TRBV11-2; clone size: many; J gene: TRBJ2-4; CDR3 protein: CASSLDLSQNIQYF; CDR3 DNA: TGTGCCAGCAGCTTAGACCTATCGCAAAACATTCAGTACTTC
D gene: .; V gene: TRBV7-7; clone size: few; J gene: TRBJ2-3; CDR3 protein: CASSSGLSADTDTQYF; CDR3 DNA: TGTGCTAGCAGCTCGGGACTCTCCGCAGACACAGATACGCAGTATTTT
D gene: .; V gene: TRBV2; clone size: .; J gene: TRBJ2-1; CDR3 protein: CASSLSEGQQFF; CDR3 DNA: TGTGCCAGCAGCTTGTCTGAGGGGCAGCAGTTCTTC
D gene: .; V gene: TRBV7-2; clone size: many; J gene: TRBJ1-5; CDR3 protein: CASSLNEGFQPQHF; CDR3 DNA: TGTGCCAGCAGCTTAAACGAGGGTTTTCAGCCCCAGCATTTT
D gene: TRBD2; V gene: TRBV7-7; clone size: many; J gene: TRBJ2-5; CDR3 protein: CASSPGLAGGSIETQYF; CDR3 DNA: TGTGCCAGCAGCCCCGGACTAGCGGGGGGGAGTATTGAGACCCAGTACTTC
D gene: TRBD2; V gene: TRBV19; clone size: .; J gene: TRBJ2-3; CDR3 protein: CASRIRTSGSGDTQYF; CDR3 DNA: TGTGCCAGTAGGATAAGGACTAGCGGGAGCGGAGATACGCAGTATTTT
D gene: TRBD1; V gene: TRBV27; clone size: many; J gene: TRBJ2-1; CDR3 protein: CASSITGGAYEQFF; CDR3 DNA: TGTGCCAGCAGTATCACAGGGGGCGCGTATGAGCAGTTCTTC
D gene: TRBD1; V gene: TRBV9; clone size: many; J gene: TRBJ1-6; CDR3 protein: CASSAWDRGISPLHF; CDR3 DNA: TGTGCCAGCAGCGCCTGGGACAGGGGAATCTCACCCCTCCACTTT
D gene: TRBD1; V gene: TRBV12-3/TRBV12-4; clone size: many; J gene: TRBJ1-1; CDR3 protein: CASSFYEGAVNTEAFF; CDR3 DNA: TGTGCCAGCAGTTTTTACGAGGGGGCAGTGAACACTGAAGCTTTCTTT
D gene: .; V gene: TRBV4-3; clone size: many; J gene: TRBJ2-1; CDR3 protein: CASSRTMGGEQFF; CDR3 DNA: TGCGCCAGCAGCAGGACCATGGGGGGTGAGCAGTTCTTC
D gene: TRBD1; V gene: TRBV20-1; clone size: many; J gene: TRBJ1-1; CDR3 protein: CSARDRDRSLSNTEAFF; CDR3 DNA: TGCAGTGCTAGAGATCGGGACAGGTCCTTGTCGAACACTGAAGCTTTCTTT
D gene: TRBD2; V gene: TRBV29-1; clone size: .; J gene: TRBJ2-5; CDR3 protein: CSVEDLGLAGTYQETQYF; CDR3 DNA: TGCAGCGTTGAAGATCTGGGGCTAGCGGGGACCTACCAAGAGACCCAGTACTTC